A selection of T cell receptor beta chains follows, all from one sample in a study of OX40 agonist ivuxolimab in advanced cancers. Profiling relied on immunoSEQ multiplex PCR, and the TCRdb table lists in-frame clones only, not all of them. The sample consists of over 60,000 clones, roughly 94% of them appearing once. The sample was CD4+ or CD8+ T cells sorted from blood, taken in a trial of the OX40 agonist ivuxolimab. The receptors stem from an adult with an advanced solid tumor such as melanoma, head and neck, liver or kidney cancer. Both conserved end residues are part of each CDR3. A D gene is named only where the DNA matches it firmly. Clone size is not always given. Where it is, it says once, few, many or a class for expanded clones.

CDR3	DNA	V	J	size	D
CASSQDGLSDTGELFF	TGTGCCAGCAGCCAAGATGGGCTCTCTGACACCGGGGAGCTGTTTTTT	TRBV14	TRBJ2-2	NA	NA
CASTLRGSDNQPQHF	TGTGCCAGCACTCTGAGAGGGTCGGACAATCAGCCCCAGCATTTT	TRBV13	TRBJ1-5	NA	NA
CASSPRDRGRNTEAFF	TGTGCCAGCAGTCCGAGGGACAGGGGACGGAACACTGAAGCTTTCTTT	TRBV27	TRBJ1-1	NA	TRBD1
CSVEDPSGRAVYNEQFF	TGCAGCGTTGAAGATCCCAGCGGGAGGGCCGTCTACAATGAGCAGTTCTTC	TRBV29-1	TRBJ2-1	NA	TRBD2
CASSQAPGGATYEQYF	TGTGCCAGCAGCCAGGCCCCTGGGGGGGCAACCTACGAGCAGTACTTC	TRBV5-6	TRBJ2-7	NA	NA
CASRRLAHVEQFF	TGCGCCAGCAGAAGACTAGCCCACGTCGAGCAGTTCTTC	TRBV5-1	TRBJ2-1	NA	TRBD2
CASSERGGLVTEAFF	TGTGCCAGCAGTGAAAGGGGGGGATTGGTGACTGAAGCTTTCTTT	TRBV2	TRBJ1-1	NA	NA
CASNQGGEGETQYF	TGTGCCAGCAACCAGGGAGGGGAGGGGGAGACCCAGTACTTC	TRBV7-6	TRBJ2-5	once	TRBD2
CATSRDPEQETQYF	TGTGCCACCAGCAGAGATCCTGAGCAAGAGACCCAGTACTTC	TRBV15	TRBJ2-5	NA	NA
CASSQTDQINYDYTF	TGTGCCAGCAGCCAGACAGACCAGATTAACTATGACTACACCTTC	TRBV4-2	TRBJ1-2	NA	NA
CASSPWGDTEAFF	TGTGCCAGCAGCCCATGGGGGGACACTGAAGCTTTCTTT	TRBV9	TRBJ1-1	NA	NA
CASGLETGQGRWDTEAFF	TGTGCTAGTGGTTTAGAGACGGGACAGGGGAGGTGGGACACTGAAGCTTTCTTT	TRBV12-5	TRBJ1-1	NA	TRBD1
CAIRTSAGGYEQYF	TGTGCCATCAGGACCTCGGCAGGGGGATACGAGCAGTACTTC	TRBV10-3	TRBJ2-7	NA	TRBD1
CASSHKKRDPGELFF	TGTGCCAGCAGCCACAAAAAACGGGACCCCGGGGAGCTGTTTTTT	TRBV14	TRBJ2-2	NA	NA
CASSQGGALTDTQYF	TGTGCCAGCTCCCAAGGGGGGGCGCTTACAGATACGCAGTATTTT	TRBV2	TRBJ2-3	NA	NA
CASSPWTGSYEQYF	TGTGCCAGTAGTCCGTGGACAGGGTCCTACGAGCAGTACTTC	TRBV19	TRBJ2-7	NA	TRBD1
CAWSVPYTRQVPSYEQYF	TGTGCCTGGAGTGTACCTTACACCCGGCAGGTCCCCTCCTACGAGCAGTACTTC	TRBV30	TRBJ2-7	NA	NA
CASSPGRGPYGYTF	TGTGCCAGCTCTCCAGGGAGAGGCCCATATGGCTACACCTTC	TRBV6-4	TRBJ1-2	NA	NA
CASSLGDSPLHF	TGTGCCAGCAGCTTAGGGGATTCACCCCTCCACTTT	TRBV7-9	TRBJ1-6	NA	NA
CASSLRGVRETQYF	TGTGCCAGCAGCCTCAGGGGGGTCCGGGAGACCCAGTACTTC	TRBV27	TRBJ2-5	NA	NA
CASSYNRGQFGLTNEKLFF	TGTGCCAGCAGCTATAACAGGGGGCAATTTGGATTGACTAATGAAAAACTGTTTTTT	TRBV5-6	TRBJ1-4	NA	TRBD1
CASSQGGMGSRYEQYF	TGCGCCAGCAGCCAAGGGGGGATGGGTTCTCGTTACGAGCAGTACTTC	TRBV4-1	TRBJ2-7	NA	NA
CASRPRGPYEQYF	TGTGCCAGCAGGCCTAGGGGCCCCTACGAGCAGTACTTC	TRBV28	TRBJ2-7	NA	NA
CASSPPGQPQHF	TGTGCCAGCAGTCCCCCGGGTCAGCCCCAGCATTTT	TRBV27	TRBJ1-5	NA	NA
CASSGTGGGTDTQYF	TGTGCCAGCAGTGGTACAGGAGGTGGTACAGATACGCAGTATTTT	TRBV6-4	TRBJ2-3	NA	NA
CATQQGTDTQYF	TGTGCCACCCAACAGGGCACAGATACGCAGTATTTT	TRBV15	TRBJ2-3	NA	NA
CASSQWGGAGTEAFF	TGCGCCAGCAGCCAATGGGGGGGCGCGGGAACTGAAGCTTTCTTT	TRBV4-3	TRBJ1-1	NA	NA
CASSLGGLGTEAFF	TGTGCCAGCAGTCTCGGGGGGTTAGGCACTGAAGCTTTCTTT	TRBV7-9	TRBJ1-1	NA	NA
CASSLAPPGQGGGELFF	TGTGCCAGCAGCTTAGCTCCCCCGGGACAGGGTGGCGGGGAGCTGTTTTTT	TRBV11-3	TRBJ2-2	NA	TRBD1
CASSLVDRALSEQYF	TGCGCCAGCAGCTTGGTCGACAGGGCCCTCAGCGAGCAGTACTTC	TRBV5-1	TRBJ2-7	NA	TRBD1
CASSLFFSQGLDEQYF	TGTGCCAGCAGCTTATTCTTCTCTCAGGGGCTCGACGAGCAGTACTTC	TRBV11-2	TRBJ2-7	NA	NA
CASSQESGVGWDTEAFF	TGCGCCAGCAGCCAAGAGTCAGGGGTAGGCTGGGACACTGAAGCTTTCTTT	TRBV4-1	TRBJ1-1	NA	NA
CASSPGTVYGYTF	TGTGCCAGCAGTCCCGGGACAGTCTATGGCTACACCTTC	TRBV6-5	TRBJ1-2	NA	TRBD1
CASERQRGEGSEQFF	TGTGCCAGCGAAAGGCAGCGGGGGGAAGGGAGTGAGCAGTTCTTC	TRBV7-9	TRBJ2-1	once	TRBD2
CASSTLPGQGAPEAFF	TGTGCCAGCAGCACCTTACCGGGACAGGGGGCGCCTGAAGCTTTCTTT	TRBV7-6	TRBJ1-1	NA	TRBD1
CASSLSMGYGNIQYF	TGTGCCAGCAGTTTATCGATGGGGTATGGGAACATTCAGTACTTC	TRBV27	TRBJ2-4	NA	NA
CASRLGSRLTDTQYF	TGTGCCAGCAGGCTAGGATCCAGGCTCACAGATACGCAGTATTTT	TRBV7-8	TRBJ2-3	NA	NA
CATSRDGTASTDTQYF	TGTGCCACCAGCAGAGACGGGACGGCCAGCACAGATACGCAGTATTTT	TRBV15	TRBJ2-3	NA	NA
CASSPEGVGVAEAFF	TGTGCCAGCAGCCCTGAAGGGGTAGGGGTAGCTGAAGCTTTCTTT	TRBV7-9	TRBJ1-1	NA	NA
CASSQEKTRLKEKLFF	TGCGCCAGCAGCCAAGAAAAGACAAGGTTGAAGGAAAAACTGTTTTTT	TRBV4-1	TRBJ1-4	NA	NA
CASSQGSAEAFF	TGTGCCAGCAGCCAGGGTTCGGCTGAAGCTTTCTTT	TRBV5-4	TRBJ1-1	NA	NA
CASSQVSGMNTEAFF	TGTGCCAGCAGCCAAGTTTCAGGGATGAACACTGAAGCTTTCTTT	TRBV14	TRBJ1-1	NA	NA
CATVEGNQETQYF	TGTGCCACCGTTGAGGGCAATCAAGAGACCCAGTACTTC	TRBV15	TRBJ2-5	NA	NA
CASSLYSYEQYF	TGTGCCAGCAGCTTGTACAGCTACGAGCAGTACTTC	TRBV5-5	TRBJ2-7	NA	NA
CASSRIAGGLVGNEQFF	TGTGCCAGCAGCCGAATAGCGGGAGGGCTGGTGGGCAATGAGCAGTTCTTC	TRBV14	TRBJ2-1	NA	TRBD2
CASSPVAPWGLAGHSYNEQFF	TGTGCCAGCAGCCCAGTAGCCCCGTGGGGGCTAGCGGGTCACTCCTACAATGAGCAGTTCTTC	TRBV7-3	TRBJ2-1	NA	TRBD2
CASSDRGENEKLFF	TGTGCCAGCAGCGACAGGGGGGAGAATGAAAAACTGTTTTTT	TRBV28	TRBJ1-4	NA	TRBD1
CASSFGLWTEAFF	TGTGCCAGCAGTTTCGGGTTATGGACTGAAGCTTTCTTT	TRBV28	TRBJ1-1	NA	NA
CASSMAGGNTEAFF	TGTGCCAGTAGTATGGCAGGGGGGAACACTGAAGCTTTCTTT	TRBV19	TRBJ1-1	NA	TRBD1
CASSQNRVKGNTGELFF	TGCGCCAGCAGCCAGAACAGGGTAAAGGGGAACACCGGGGAGCTGTTTTTT	TRBV4-3	TRBJ2-2	NA	NA
CASSGAGVPYNEQFF	TGCGCCAGCAGTGGGGCAGGGGTTCCCTACAATGAGCAGTTCTTC	TRBV10-2	TRBJ2-1	NA	NA
CASSIADNSYEQYF	TGTGCCAGTAGTATAGCGGACAACTCCTACGAGCAGTACTTC	TRBV19	TRBJ2-7	NA	NA
CASSYSGDHEQYF	TGTGCCAGCAGTTACTCTGGGGACCACGAGCAGTACTTC	TRBV6-5	TRBJ2-7	NA	NA
CASSAAWENTEAFF	TGCGCCAGCAGCGCAGCGTGGGAGAACACTGAAGCTTTCTTT	TRBV5-1	TRBJ1-1	NA	NA
CASSEGDPERVGYTF	TGCGCCAGCAGTGAAGGGGACCCCGAGAGGGTCGGCTACACCTTC	TRBV10-1	TRBJ1-2	NA	NA